This TCR beta chain is drawn from a study of T cells in Graves' hyperthyroidism and ophthalmopathy. Study results and limitations: Blood shared most expanded thyroid clonotypes above 0.001.

Pregnant or lactating patients were excluded, as were those with uncontrolled infection or other autoimmune disease. Germline-derived CDR1 and CDR2 are MDHEN and SYDVKM. The CDR3 totals 15 residues. The V and J ends lost 6 bases and 1 base respectively, with 15 bases between them. TCR beta CDR3 regions were amplified from RNA transcripts. A set of HTBI primers served as the primers for a first-round RT-PCR of the TCR CDR3. MiXCR, applied by TCRdb to the multiplex PCR reads, yields one record per CDR3 protein. The sample holds 400,000 or so distinct CDR3 sequences, over 12% seen once. This clonotype was picked up many times. What it recognizes is unknown.

Sequenced sample: blood. The TCR sequence derives from a man aged 45 to 65 with Graves' ophthalmopathy. The genes are TRBV28 and TRBJ1-1; possibly TRBD1 for D (6 bases). The DNA of the CDR3 is TGTGCCAGCAGAAGGGGGGGGCTGGCGAACACTGAAGCTTTCTTT. It is translated as CASRRGGLANTEAFF.